Each of the 20 T cell receptor beta chains below was sequenced from the same sample in a study of cytomegalovirus exposure and HLA in healthy donors. Sequencing was performed with immunoSEQ multiplex PCR; in TCRdb, only in-frame clones are kept and a portion is missing. The repertoire includes 150,000 to 200,000 clones, about 95% of them detected once, and about 0.94% sits in the top ten. Source material: PBMCs. Receptors were obtained from a woman aged 18 to 35 in good health and CMV-seronegative.

The chain has TRBV6-1 and TRBJ2-3, with D unclear. Trimming stripped 3 bases from V and 12 bases from J, with 4 bases between. Germline loops: CDR1 MNHNS, CDR2 SASEGT. The CDR3 has 9 residues. The CDR3 bases are TGTGCCAGCAGTGACTTACAGTATTTT. Translating gives CASSDLQYF.

This clone has just a few counts. V and J are TRBV11-1 and TRBJ1-2, with 7 bases fitting TRBD1. V lost 0 bases to trimming and J lost 4 bases; unmatched junction nucleotides: 2. The CDR3 is made up of 14 amino acids. CDR1 SGHAT and CDR2 FQDESV come from the germline V gene (reference sequence). The CDR3 region is CASSLAGTVYGYTF. The CDR3 DNA is TGTGCCAGCAGCTTAGCCGGGACAGTCTATGGCTACACCTTC.

This chain links TRBV7-2 with TRBJ2-5; 12 bases agree with TRBD2. The trim removed 2 bases at V and 5 bases at J, leaving 6 bases unmatched. The CDR3 consists of 16 residues. The germline CDR1 and CDR2 sequences are SGHTA and FQGNSA. The CDR3 loop reads CASSLWLAGGPETQYF. The DNA for the CDR3 is TGTGCCAGCAGCTTATGGCTAGCGGGGGGGCCGGAGACCCAGTACTTC.

There are a few counts of this clone. The rearrangement joins TRBV7-2 to TRBJ2-7; unclear D gene. V shed 4 bases and J shed 0 bases, with 4 bases lying between them. There are 12 residues in the CDR3. Germline CDR1 reads SGHTA; CDR2 reads FQGNSA. The CDR3 loop is CASSWSSYEQYF. The DNA of the CDR3 is TGTGCCAGCAGCTGGAGCTCCTACGAGCAGTACTTC.

The chain employs TRBV6-5 and TRBJ1-5; D is unresolved. This CDR3 has 13 residues. In germline, CDR1 is MNHEY, CDR2 SVGAGI. Deletions cut 2 bases from V and 6 bases from J, with 8 bases between. The CDR3 DNA sequence: TGTGCCAGCAGTTACGATACAAGTCAGCCCCAGCATTTT. Amino acid sequence: CASSYDTSQPQHF.

CDR3 loop: CASSLVADRTDTQYF. As DNA, the CDR3 is TGTGCCAGCAGCTTGGTGGCAGATCGCACAGATACGCAGTATTTT. The chain recombines TRBV5-4 with TRBJ2-3; D gene uncertain. The V gene's germline CDR1 is SGHNT and CDR2 YYREEE (reference sequence). The CDR3 contains 15 residues. V lost 0 bases, J lost 1 base, and 9 bases lay in between.

The chain uses TRBV6-1 and TRBJ1-2; 7 nucleotides line up with TRBD1. Losses at the gene ends were 6 bases for V and 0 bases for J; bases not matched to a gene: 10. The CDR3 runs to 16 residues. From germline, CDR1 is MNHNS and CDR2 SASEGT. CDR3 sequence: CASREQGSGSNYGYTF. CDR3 DNA: TGTGCCAGCAGGGAACAGGGGTCGGGATCTAACTATGGCTACACCTTC.

This chain uses TRBV6-5 with TRBJ1-2; maybe TRBD1 (6 bases). The CDR3 is made up of 13 amino acids. Germline V gene lookup returns CDR1 MNHEY and CDR2 SVGAGI. Trimming took off 6 bases at V and 5 bases at J, with 13 bases between the two ends. The CDR3 sequence is CASRQTGRYGYTF. In DNA, the CDR3 is TGTGCCAGCAGACAAACAGGGCGTTATGGCTACACCTTC.

This clone was picked up a small number of times. The chain couples TRBV2 to TRBJ1-2; a weak D match, TRBD1 (6 bases). The germline V and J ends were trimmed by 10 bases and 8 bases, with 20 bases remaining between them. The CDR3 loop spans 13 amino acids. Per germline, CDR1 SNHLY and CDR2 FYNNEI. CDR3 sequence (DNA): TGTGCCACCGTGTTATCCCAGGGGCTAGGCTACACCTTC. Protein: CATVLSQGLGYTF.

This clone was seen a single time. The chain couples TRBV4-2 to TRBJ2-4; 7 nucleotides align to TRBD1. Trimming cost V 3 bases and J 8 bases; bases outside gene matches: 13. CDR1 is LGHNA and CDR2 is YNFKEQ in the germline V gene. CDR3 length equals 16 residues. This chain's CDR3 is CASSHLSEGARDIQYF. For the CDR3, the DNA is TGTGCCAGCAGCCATTTGTCCGAGGGGGCCAGGGACATTCAGTACTTC.

The chain couples TRBV6-1 to TRBJ1-5; D may be TRBD1 (6 bases). V gave up 3 bases and J gave up 9 bases, with 12 bases separating them. CDR3 length: 13 residues. Germline V gene lookup returns CDR1 MNHNS and CDR2 SASEGT. This CDR3 is CASSDRGSLPQHF. CDR3 nucleotide sequence: TGTGCCAGCAGTGACAGGGGAAGTCTGCCCCAGCATTTT.

This chain links TRBV27 with TRBJ2-2; TRBD1 matches 7 bases. The CDR3 runs 17 residues. Germline V gives CDR1 MNHEY, CDR2 SMNVEV (reference sequence). V trimming: 7 bases; J trimming: 0 bases; junction bases outside the gene matches: 11. The CDR3 loop is CASNSFGQASNTGELFF. In nucleotides, the CDR3 is TGTGCCAGCAACAGTTTTGGACAGGCGTCGAACACCGGGGAGCTGTTTTTT.

The chain employs TRBV7-9 and TRBJ2-3; the D gene is possibly TRBD2 (7 bases). The V end lost 5 bases, the J end lost 3 bases, and 21 bases lay between the germline ends. Germline CDR1 and CDR2: SEHNR and FQNEAQ (reference sequence). The CDR3 is 17 amino acids. For the CDR3, the DNA is TGTGCCAGCAGCCCCCCTTTAGGGGGGGCTGGGACAGATACGCAGTATTTT. Amino acids: CASSPPLGGAGTDTQYF.

The chain carries TRBV6-5 and TRBJ2-7; TRBD2 might be the D (6 bases). The V end lost 6 bases, the J end lost 0 bases, and 15 bases lay between the germline ends. Germline V gives CDR1 MNHEY, CDR2 SVGAGI. CDR3 length: 15 amino acids. CDR3 nucleotide sequence: TGTGCCAGCAGGTCCGGGACTGGGAGCTCCTACGAGCAGTACTTC. It translates to CASRSGTGSSYEQYF.

The V and J genes are TRBV27 and TRBJ1-3; 7 bases align to TRBD1. The CDR3 loop spans 14 amino acids. Trimming at V came to 7 bases and at J to 2 bases, leaving 5 bases not matched to a gene. Per the germline V gene, CDR1 is MNHEY and CDR2 is SMNVEV (reference sequence). The CDR3 sequence: CASKEQGTGNTIYF. The CDR3 coding sequence is TGTGCCAGCAAAGAACAGGGGACTGGAAACACCATATATTTT.

V and J are TRBV4-1 and TRBJ1-4; D uncertain. Germline CDR1 is MGHRA and CDR2 is YSYEKL. V was cut by 1 base and J by 6 bases, with 24 bases left in between. The CDR3 is 19 amino acids. The CDR3 DNA follows: TGCGCCAGCAGCCAAGTGGGAGGTCTGGCCAAATCGGGGTATGAAAAACTGTTTTTT. It specifies CASSQVGGLAKSGYEKLFF.

This chain joins TRBV7-2 and TRBJ2-7, with a weak D call TRBD2 (5 bases). Germline V gives CDR1 SGHTA, CDR2 FQGNSA. Trimming took 5 bases from V and 3 from J, leaving 20 bases between them. The CDR3 has 16 amino acids. This CDR3 is CASSTLGDGDGYEQYF. CDR3 nucleotide sequence: TGTGCCAGCAGCACACTGGGAGATGGAGACGGCTACGAGCAGTACTTC. The variable domain in full, completed from reference TRBV7-2 and TRBJ2-7, reads GAGVSQSPSNKVTEKGKDVELRCDPISGHTALYWYRQSLGQGLEFLIYFQGNSAPDKSGLPSDRFSAERTGGSVSTLTIQRTQQEDSAVYLCASSTLGDGDGYEQYFGPGTRLTVT.

The CDR3 protein is CASSYSGTADYYGYTF. The CDR3 DNA sequence: TGTGCCAGCAGTTACTCCGGGACAGCCGATTACTATGGCTACACCTTC. The chain carries TRBV6-5 and TRBJ1-2; 7 bases match TRBD1. This CDR3 contains 16 residues. V gave up 0 bases and J gave up 3 bases; unmatched junction bases: 7. CDR1 and CDR2 from the germline V gene are MNHEY and SVGAGI.

This clone was counted once. V is TRBV23-1 and J is TRBJ1-5, with D perhaps TRBD1 (6 bases). TRBV23-1 is an ORF; its function is uncertain. The CDR3 is made up of 19 amino acids. The V gene lost 0 bases and the J gene lost 6 bases, with 24 bases spanning the gap. The CDR3 DNA sequence: TGCGCCAGCAGTCAATCCTTCCAACCGGGACAACGGAACACTCAGCCCCAGCATTTT. Its protein is CASSQSFQPGQRNTQPQHF.

This chain uses TRBV10-2 with TRBJ2-3, with 8 bases that match TRBD2. Germline values: CDR1 WSHSY, CDR2 SAAADI. V shed 6 bases, J shed 1 base, and the junction held 3 bases outside the gene matches. CDR3 length: 14 amino acids. CDR3 in DNA: TGCGCCAGCAGCCAAGCGGGGGGCACAGATACGCAGTATTTT. It encodes CASSQAGGTDTQYF.